This passage covers 30 T cell receptor beta chains from one sample sequenced in a study of beta chain features in type 1 diabetes. General observations from the study: People with Type 1 diabetes carried modestly yet significantly shorter TCRB CDR3s in all four CD4+ subsets.

Expressed TCRB transcripts were sequenced, since all the RNA that had been isolated was reverse transcribed. Generated by immunoSEQ multiplex PCR, the TCRdb table keeps only in-frame clones and is missing some. The table lists more than 120,000 clones, about 13% of them singletons. Their cognate antigens are unknown. The sample taken for sequencing was central memory CD4+ T cells from blood. These receptors all stem from a man between 18 and 29 years old with type 1 diabetes.

This clone was counted a few times. The gene calls are TRBV7-9 and TRBJ1-4; D possibly corresponds to TRBD1 (5 bases). V was clipped by 5 bases and J by 5 bases, with 18 bases between them. The CDR3 consists of 16 residues. The germline CDR1 and CDR2 sequences are SEHNR and FQNEAQ (reference sequence). The CDR3 spells CASSLTGRVTNEKLFF. Here the CDR3 DNA reads TGTGCCAGCAGCCTAACCGGCAGGGTGACGAATGAAAAACTGTTTTTT.

The chain has TRBV30 and TRBJ2-4; a weak D match, TRBD1 (6 bases). This CDR3 has 14 residues. The V and J ends lost 1 base and 9 bases respectively, with 16 bases between them. The germline gives CDR1 GTSNPN, CDR2 SVGIG (reference sequence). DNA for the CDR3: TGTGCCTGGAGTGCTCAGGGGTCCGGGGTCATTCAGTACTTC. Residues: CAWSAQGSGVIQYF.

The chain recombines TRBV5-4 with TRBJ2-7; no firm D call. The V gene lost 3 bases and the J gene lost 2 bases, with 12 bases spanning the gap. From germline, CDR1 is SGHNT and CDR2 YYREEE (reference sequence). This CDR3 is 14 amino acids long. CDR3 amino acids: CASSSKTKPYEQYF. The CDR3 coding sequence is TGTGCCAGCAGCTCCAAGACAAAACCCTACGAGCAGTACTTC.

This clone was seen a handful of times. The chain links TRBV4-2 to TRBJ1-2, with D tentatively TRBD1 (5 bases). In germline, CDR1 is LGHNA, CDR2 YNFKEQ. Trimming left V 4 bases short and J 7 bases short, with 16 bases between. The CDR3 sequence is 14 residues long. The CDR3 protein is CASSPAGTVRGYTF. CDR3 nucleotides: TGTGCCAGCAGCCCGGCCGGGACGGTACGTGGCTACACCTTC.

This clone has a handful of counts. The J gene is TRBJ2-7, the V gene TRBV11-2; a possible D gene is TRBD1 (6 bases). The CDR3 is made up of 14 amino acids. V dropped 5 bases and J dropped 2 bases, with 13 bases sitting between them. CDR1 is SGHAT and CDR2 is FQNNGV in the germline V gene. DNA of the CDR3: TGTGCCAGCAGCCACGGACAGTTAGCCTACGAGCAGTACTTC. Its translation: CASSHGQLAYEQYF.

This clone has just a few counts. This chain links TRBV6-6 with TRBJ2-1; 10 nucleotides match TRBD1. Germline V lookup: CDR1 MNHNY, CDR2 SVGAGI (reference sequence). The CDR3 consists of 16 residues. The V gene end was trimmed by 0 bases and the J gene end by 13 bases; junction bases not matched to a gene: 12. CDR3 residues: CASSYSHHPGTGEQFF. CDR3 bases: TGTGCCAGCAGTTACTCGCACCACCCCGGGACAGGGGAACAGTTCTTC.

This clone was picked up a small number of times. J is TRBJ1-1 and V is TRBV18; TRBD1 matches 7 bases. Trimming removed 5 bases from V and 2 bases from J; junction bases left unmatched: 5. From germline, CDR1 is KGHSH and CDR2 LQKENI. The CDR3 is made up of 14 amino acids. The CDR3 here is CASSTTGLNTEAFF. The CDR3 coding sequence is TGTGCCAGCTCAACGACAGGGTTAAACACTGAAGCTTTCTTT.

The V call is TRBV21-1, the J call TRBJ2-5; TRBD2, the table's D call, lacks a check against the DNA. TRBV21-1 counts as a pseudogene. The length of the CDR3 is 16 residues. The CDR3 sequence is CAHKGPAGAALGTQYF. In nucleotides, the CDR3 is TGTGCCCACAAGGGGCCAGCGGGGGCCGCCTTGGGGACCCAGTACTTC.

Notes on this clone: A read error likely explains this, since a far larger clone differs by one base. The chain is built from TRBV14 and TRBJ2-2, with 10 bases lining up with TRBD2. In germline, CDR1 is SGHDN, CDR2 FVKESK. This CDR3 spans 17 amino acids. V dropped 4 bases and J dropped 2; count of bases not matched to a gene: 7. The CDR3 DNA follows: TGTGCCAGCAGCCCGCTAGCGGGGGCCGACAACACCGGGGAGCTGTTTTTT. Its protein product is CASSPLAGADNTGELFF.

The rearrangement joins TRBV9 to TRBJ1-2, with D uncertain. The ends were cut back, 0 bases at V and 8 bases at J, with 17 bases in the middle. The germline V gene encodes CDR1 SGDLS and CDR2 YYNGEE. The CDR3 runs to 15 residues. The CDR3 protein is CASSVGTLGAEGYTF. The DNA of the CDR3 is TGTGCCAGCAGCGTAGGTACGTTGGGTGCGGAAGGCTACACCTTC.

The chain is built from TRBV7-2 and TRBJ1-4, with a weak D call TRBD1 (5 bases). There are 15 residues in the CDR3. Trimming took off 3 bases at V and 4 bases at J, with 12 bases between the two ends. Looked up from germline, CDR1 is SGHTA and CDR2 is FQGNSA. CDR3 in DNA: TGTGCCAGCAGCTTGCAAGGACACAGTAATGAAAAACTGTTTTTT. Translation: CASSLQGHSNEKLFF.

This clone was seen only a few times. The chain recombines TRBV6-1 with TRBJ1-4; D not resolved. The CDR3 contains 14 residues. Germline V gene sequence: CDR1 MNHNS, CDR2 SASEGT. With 4 bases removed from V and 4 bases from J, the gap between germline ends came to 10 bases. The DNA for the CDR3 is TGTGCCAGCAGTGCCACGCAGGTTAATGAAAAACTGTTTTTT. Its translation: CASSATQVNEKLFF.

This clone has a handful of counts. The V gene is TRBV29-1, the J gene TRBJ1-2, with D maybe TRBD1 (5 bases). Germline assignment: CDR1 SQVTM and CDR2 ANQGSEA. This CDR3 region has 12 residues. V shed 7 bases and J shed 8 bases, with 17 bases lying between them. This CDR3 reads CSAVGDLRGYTF. CDR3 DNA sequence: TGCAGCGCTGTGGGGGACCTGAGGGGCTACACCTTC.

This clone appeared a few times. This chain connects TRBV18 to TRBJ1-4; D might be TRBD1 (5 bases). Germline V gene sequence: CDR1 KGHSH, CDR2 LQKENI. V lost 2 bases, J lost 6 bases, and 10 bases lay in between. The CDR3 spans 14 residues. CDR3 DNA sequence: TGTGCCAGCTCACCAAGCAGGGTAGATGAAAAACTGTTTTTT. This gives the protein CASSPSRVDEKLFF.

Of note for this clone: This clone may be a read error of a much larger clone one base away. The chain joins TRBV29-1 to TRBJ2-7; D may be TRBD1 (6 bases). Germline-derived CDR1 and CDR2 are SQVTM and ANQGSEA. The CDR3 sequence is 11 residues long. Trimming cost V 3 bases and J 6 bases, with 9 bases left between them. The CDR3 loop reads CSVDWGREQYF. For the CDR3, the DNA is TGCAGCGTTGATTGGGGGCGCGAGCAGTACTTC.

This clone was recorded at least ten times. CDR3 amino acids: CASGGQANEKLFF. The DNA of the CDR3 is TGTGCCTCCGGGGGACAGGCTAATGAAAAACTGTTTTTT. The V gene is TRBV30, the J gene TRBJ1-4, with 8 bases fitting TRBD1. This CDR3 has 13 amino acids. Unmatched junction bases numbered 4, after V lost 7 bases and J lost 3 bases. Germline V CDR1 and CDR2: GTSNPN, SVGIG (reference sequence).

V usage is TRBV11-3 and J usage is TRBJ2-3, with 9 bases that match TRBD2. Trimming took 4 bases from V and 7 from J; bases not matched to a gene: 6. Per germline, CDR1 SGHNT and CDR2 YENEEA. The CDR3 has 14 residues. The CDR3 DNA reads TGTGCCAGCAGCTCCGGGACTAGCATAAATACGCAGTATTTT. The encoded protein is CASSSGTSINTQYF.

V is TRBV7-9 and J is TRBJ1-2; D is undetermined. The CDR3 has 15 amino acids. CDR1 and CDR2 (germline): SEHNR, FQNEAQ (reference sequence). V was clipped by 3 bases and J by 6 bases, with 17 bases between them. The CDR3 is CASSFPQRKEDGYTF. CDR3 DNA sequence: TGTGCCAGCAGCTTCCCCCAAAGGAAGGAGGATGGCTACACCTTC. Full variable domain (outside the CDR3, taken from reference TRBV7-9 and TRBJ1-2): DTGVSQNPRHKITKRGQNVTFRCDPISEHNRLYWYRQTLGQGPEFLTYFQNEAQLEKSRLLSDRFSAERPKGSFSTLEIQRTEQGDSAMYLCASSFPQRKEDGYTFGSGTRLTVV.

This clone appeared a few times. This chain uses TRBV11-2 with TRBJ2-3; perhaps TRBD2 as D (6 bases). V gave up 4 bases and J gave up 4 bases, with 18 bases separating them. This CDR3 region has 16 residues. Germline V gene data show CDR1 as SGHAT and CDR2 as FQNNGV. This CDR3 is CASSSPTRGLPDTQYF. The CDR3 DNA sequence: TGTGCCAGCAGCTCGCCGACAAGGGGACTCCCAGATACGCAGTATTTT.

This clone was found a few times. V usage is TRBV4-1 and J usage is TRBJ2-3, with 7 bases fitting TRBD2. The CDR3 extends over 16 amino acids. In germline, CDR1 is MGHRA, CDR2 YSYEKL. V lost 0 bases to trimming and J lost 2 bases; unmatched junction nucleotides: 5. CDR3: CASSQDQAGVTDTQYF. The CDR3 nucleotides read TGCGCCAGCAGCCAAGATCAGGCGGGGGTCACAGATACGCAGTATTTT.

This clone has a count of ten or more. The chain links TRBV10-3 to TRBJ2-1; unclear D gene. Trimming left V 2 bases short and J 8 bases short, with 4 bases between. In germline, CDR1 is ENHRY, CDR2 SYGVKD. The CDR3 length is 11 residues. The CDR3 protein is CAISERDEQFF. In DNA form, the CDR3 reads TGTGCCATCAGTGAGCGGGATGAGCAGTTCTTC.

At least ten counts were recorded for this clone. This rearrangement joins TRBV29-1 to TRBJ1-3; no definite D call. The CDR3 covers 15 residues. With 0 bases removed from V and 0 bases from J, the gap between germline ends came to 9 bases. From germline, CDR1 is SQVTM and CDR2 ANQGSEA. The CDR3 coding sequence is TGCAGCGTTGAAGATTGGAAGGACTCTGGAAACACCATATATTTT. This sequence encodes CSVEDWKDSGNTIYF.

The chain recombines TRBV10-1 with TRBJ2-1; D is possibly TRBD2 (7 bases). V lost 6 bases to trimming and J lost 9 bases, with 15 bases between them. CDR1 and CDR2 from the germline V gene are WNHNN and SYGVQD (reference sequence). The CDR3 runs 13 residues. Here the CDR3 reads CASSGGLVIEQFF. CDR3 nucleotides: TGCGCCAGCAGCGGGGGGCTCGTAATTGAGCAGTTCTTC.

This clone was seen a few times. The chain combines TRBV10-3 with TRBJ1-6; a weak D match, TRBD1 (6 bases). This CDR3 contains 13 residues. Per germline, CDR1 ENHRY and CDR2 SYGVKD. With 10 bases removed from V and 8 bases from J, the gap between germline ends came to 15 bases. CDR3 sequence: CATHVGADSPLHF. The CDR3 nucleotides read TGTGCCACCCACGTGGGGGCTGATTCACCCCTCCACTTT.

The rearrangement links TRBV4-2 to TRBJ2-5; D uncertain. Germline V CDR1 and CDR2: LGHNA, YNFKEQ. The CDR3 is 14 amino acids. The ends were cut back, 0 bases at V and 5 bases at J, with 10 bases in the middle. The CDR3 is CASSQDKGAETQYF. The CDR3, as DNA: TGTGCCAGCAGCCAAGATAAGGGTGCGGAGACCCAGTACTTC.

The chain couples TRBV5-4 to TRBJ2-3; 9 bases fit TRBD2. The CDR3 runs 16 residues. V gave up 3 bases and J gave up 0 bases; unmatched junction bases: 5. Germline loops: CDR1 SGHNT, CDR2 YYREEE (reference sequence). The CDR3 DNA follows: TGTGCCAGCAGCTCGATGACTAGCGGTAGCACAGATACGCAGTATTTT. Translation: CASSSMTSGSTDTQYF.

The V and J genes are TRBV6-1 and TRBJ1-1, with D unclear. The CDR3 extends over 11 amino acids. Trimming pared 10 bases from V and 7 bases from J, leaving 13 bases between. In germline, CDR1 is MNHNS, CDR2 SASEGT. CDR3 sequence: CATLPGFEAFF. CDR3 nucleotides: TGTGCCACCCTCCCCGGCTTTGAAGCTTTCTTT.

There are a few counts of this clone. The genes are TRBV28 and TRBJ2-7; possibly TRBD1 for D (6 bases). The CDR3 extends over 12 amino acids. The germline gives CDR1 MDHEN, CDR2 SYDVKM. The ends were cut back, 10 bases at V and 3 bases at J, with 13 bases in the middle. CDR3 nucleotide sequence: TGTGCCACCTCGGACAGTTACTACGAGCAGTACTTC. Protein sequence: CATSDSYYEQYF.

This clone has a handful of counts. The V and J genes are TRBV6-1 and TRBJ2-5; D is uncertain. The V gene's germline CDR1 is MNHNS and CDR2 SASEGT. This CDR3 has 12 amino acids. Trimming pared 1 base from V and 5 bases from J, leaving 5 bases between. In DNA form, the CDR3 reads TGTGCCAGCAGTGAAGATCGGGAGACCCAGTACTTC. It is translated as CASSEDRETQYF.

The chain recombines TRBV12-5 with TRBJ2-6; TRBD1 aligns across 11 bases. Germline CDR1 is LGHNT and CDR2 is FRNRAP. V was pared by 7 bases and J by 1 base, with 6 bases of the junction left unmatched. The CDR3 length is 17 residues. CDR3 sequence (DNA): TGTGCTAGTGCCAGGACAGGGGGCGTATCTGGGGCCAACGTCCTGACTTTC. This sequence encodes CASARTGGVSGANVLTF.